Given below is one T cell receptor (beta chain) in context. Antigen specificity is unknown. This sample is part of a study of CD8 T cells in ankylosing spondylitis. General observations from the study: Blood of patients with ankylosing spondylitis appeared to be characterized by a TCR beta motif of fewer than 10 highly homologous variants. Past studies reported some motif variants in reactive arthritis synovial fluid and blood. As for the disease-linked clones, they showed a CD8+ phenotype and occurred at relatively low frequencies in peripheral blood.

By quantitative 5'-RACE with molecular barcodes, the TCR beta libraries were made. TCRdb called the 5' RACE reads again in MiXCR, with one record for every CDR3 protein. The sample includes roughly 300,000 distinct CDR3 sequences, 7.5% to 9% seen only once; the top ten take 14% to 15%. This receptor was obtained from a male donor with ankylosing spondylitis. Sample: blood, either unsorted or a sorted T cell fraction (not recorded which).

The CDR3 loop is CASSFGSIGTEAFF. CDR3 in DNA: TGTGCCAGCAGCTTCGGGTCGATTGGCACTGAAGCTTTCTTT. The chain has TRBV11-2 and TRBJ1-1; D is ambiguous. Per germline, CDR1 SGHAT and CDR2 FQNNGV. V lost 3 bases and J lost 4, with 12 bases in between. The CDR3 has 14 residues.